This T cell receptor (beta chain) was documented in a study of blood T cells in healthy people across ages. Sample-barcoded 5' priming and a J-beta primer mix drove a second PCR of about 6 to 11 cycles. TCRdb processed the 5' RACE reads anew with MiXCR; each CDR3 protein has one entry. The top ten clones hold around 10% of a sample with almost 550,000 distinct CDR3 sequences, approximately 25% of them seen once. The CDR3 has 14 amino acids. Germline trimming cut 6 bases from V and 5 bases from J; bases unmatched to any gene: 9. The germline gives CDR1 SGHTA, CDR2 FQGNSA. These data were also filed under a second study, of T cells of mothers and their children. From that second work: Overlap measured in related mother-child pairs was slightly, non-significantly higher than in unrelated pairs.

The receptor was isolated from a boy younger than 18 in good health. The material sequenced was blood. This chain connects TRBV7-2 to TRBJ2-7; 8 bases align to TRBD1. The CDR3 is CASSWDRFAHEQYF. DNA for the CDR3: TGTGCCAGCAGTTGGGACAGGTTCGCTCACGAGCAGTACTTC.